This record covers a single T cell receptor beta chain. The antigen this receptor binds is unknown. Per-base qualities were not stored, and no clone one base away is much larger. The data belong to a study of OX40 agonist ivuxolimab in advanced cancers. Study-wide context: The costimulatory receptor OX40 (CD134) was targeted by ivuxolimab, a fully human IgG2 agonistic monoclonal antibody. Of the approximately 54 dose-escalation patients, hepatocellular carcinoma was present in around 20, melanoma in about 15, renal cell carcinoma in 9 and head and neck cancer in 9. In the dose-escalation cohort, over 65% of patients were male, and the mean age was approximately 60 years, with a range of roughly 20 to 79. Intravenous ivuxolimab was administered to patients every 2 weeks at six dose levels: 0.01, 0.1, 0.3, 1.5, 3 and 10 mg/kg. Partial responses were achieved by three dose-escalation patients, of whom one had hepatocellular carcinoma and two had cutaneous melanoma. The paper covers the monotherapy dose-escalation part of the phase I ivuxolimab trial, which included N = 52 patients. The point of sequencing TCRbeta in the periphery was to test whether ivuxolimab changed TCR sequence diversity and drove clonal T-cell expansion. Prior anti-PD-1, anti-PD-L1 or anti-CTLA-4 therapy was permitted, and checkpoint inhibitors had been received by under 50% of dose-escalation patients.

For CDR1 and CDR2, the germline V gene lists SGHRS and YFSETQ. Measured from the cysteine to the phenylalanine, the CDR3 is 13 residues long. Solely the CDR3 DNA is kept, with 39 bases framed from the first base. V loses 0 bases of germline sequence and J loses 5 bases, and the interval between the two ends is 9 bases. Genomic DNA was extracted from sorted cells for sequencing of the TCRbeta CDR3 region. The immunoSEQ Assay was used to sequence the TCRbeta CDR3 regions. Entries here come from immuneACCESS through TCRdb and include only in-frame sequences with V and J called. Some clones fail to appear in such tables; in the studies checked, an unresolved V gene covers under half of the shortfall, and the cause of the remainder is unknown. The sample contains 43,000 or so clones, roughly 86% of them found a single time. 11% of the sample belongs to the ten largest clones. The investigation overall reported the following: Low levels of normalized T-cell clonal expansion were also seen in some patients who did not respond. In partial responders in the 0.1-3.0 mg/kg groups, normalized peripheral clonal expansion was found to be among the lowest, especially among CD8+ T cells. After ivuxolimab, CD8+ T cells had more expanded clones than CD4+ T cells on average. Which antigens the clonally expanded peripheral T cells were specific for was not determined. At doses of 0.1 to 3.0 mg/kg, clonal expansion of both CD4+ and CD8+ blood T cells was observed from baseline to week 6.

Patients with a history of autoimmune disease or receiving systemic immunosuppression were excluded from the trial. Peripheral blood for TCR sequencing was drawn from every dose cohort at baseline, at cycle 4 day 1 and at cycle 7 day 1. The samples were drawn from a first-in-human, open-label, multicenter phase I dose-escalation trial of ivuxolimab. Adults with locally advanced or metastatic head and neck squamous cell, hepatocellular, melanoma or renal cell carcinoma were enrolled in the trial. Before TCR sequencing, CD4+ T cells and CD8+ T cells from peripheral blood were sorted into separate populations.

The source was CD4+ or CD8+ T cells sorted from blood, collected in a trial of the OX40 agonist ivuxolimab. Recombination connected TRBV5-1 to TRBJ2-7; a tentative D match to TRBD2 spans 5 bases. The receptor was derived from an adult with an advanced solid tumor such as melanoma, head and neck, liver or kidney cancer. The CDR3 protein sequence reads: CASSLVGVDEQYF. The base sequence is TGCGCCAGCAGCTTGGTCGGGGTCGACGAGCAGTACTTC.